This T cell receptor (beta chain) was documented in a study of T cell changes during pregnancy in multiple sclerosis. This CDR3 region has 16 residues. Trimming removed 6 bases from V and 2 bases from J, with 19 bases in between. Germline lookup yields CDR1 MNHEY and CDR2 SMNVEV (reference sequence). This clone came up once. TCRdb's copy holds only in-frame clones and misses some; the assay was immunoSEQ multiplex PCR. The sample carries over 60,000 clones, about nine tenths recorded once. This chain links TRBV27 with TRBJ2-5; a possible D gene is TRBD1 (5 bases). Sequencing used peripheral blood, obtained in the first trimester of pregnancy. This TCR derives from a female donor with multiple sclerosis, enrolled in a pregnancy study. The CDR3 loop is CASSYGRGRVQETQYF. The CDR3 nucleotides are TGTGCCAGCAGCTACGGAAGGGGCAGGGTTCAAGAGACCCAGTACTTC.